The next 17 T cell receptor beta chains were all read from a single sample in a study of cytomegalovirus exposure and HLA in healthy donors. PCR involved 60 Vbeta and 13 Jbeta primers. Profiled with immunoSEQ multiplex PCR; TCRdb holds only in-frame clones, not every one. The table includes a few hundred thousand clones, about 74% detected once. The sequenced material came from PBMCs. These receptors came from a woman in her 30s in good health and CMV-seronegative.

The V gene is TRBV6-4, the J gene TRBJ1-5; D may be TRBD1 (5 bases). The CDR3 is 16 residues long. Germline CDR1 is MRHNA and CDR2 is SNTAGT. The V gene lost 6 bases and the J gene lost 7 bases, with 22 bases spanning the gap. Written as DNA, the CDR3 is TGTGCCAGCAGGGGGGGACCATTTTTAGCAAGGCAGCCCCAGCATTTT. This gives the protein CASRGGPFLARQPQHF.

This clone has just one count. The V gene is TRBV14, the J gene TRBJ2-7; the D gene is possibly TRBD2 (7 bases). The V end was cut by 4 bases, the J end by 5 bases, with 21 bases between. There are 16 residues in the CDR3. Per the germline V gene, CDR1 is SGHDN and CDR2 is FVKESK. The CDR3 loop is CASSLRMGGGYDEQYF. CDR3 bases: TGTGCCAGCAGCCTCCGGATGGGGGGGGGCTACGACGAGCAGTACTTC.

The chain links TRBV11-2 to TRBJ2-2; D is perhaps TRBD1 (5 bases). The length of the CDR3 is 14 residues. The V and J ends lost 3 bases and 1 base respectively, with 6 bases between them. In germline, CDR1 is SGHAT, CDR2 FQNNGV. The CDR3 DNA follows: TGTGCCAGCAGCTTCAGGGTGAACACCGGGGAGCTGTTTTTT. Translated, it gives CASSFRVNTGELFF.

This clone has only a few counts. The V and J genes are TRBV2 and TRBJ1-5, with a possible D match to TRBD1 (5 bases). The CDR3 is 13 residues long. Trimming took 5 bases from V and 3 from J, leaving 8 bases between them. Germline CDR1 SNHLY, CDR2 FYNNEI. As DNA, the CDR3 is TGTGCCAGCAGTCGACAGACCAATCAGCCCCAGCATTTT. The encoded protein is CASSRQTNQPQHF.

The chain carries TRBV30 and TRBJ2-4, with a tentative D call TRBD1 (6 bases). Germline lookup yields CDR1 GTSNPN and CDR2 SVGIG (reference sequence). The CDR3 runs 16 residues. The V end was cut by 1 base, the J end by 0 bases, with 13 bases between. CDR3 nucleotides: TGTGCCTGGAGTGAGGGGGTGAAGCTAGCCAAAAACATTCAGTACTTC. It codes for CAWSEGVKLAKNIQYF. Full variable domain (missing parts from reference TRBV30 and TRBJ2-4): SQTIHQWPATLVQPVGSPLSLECTVEGTSNPNLYWYRQAAGRGLQLLFYSVGIGQISSEVPQNLSASRPQDRQFILSSKKLLLSDSGFYLCAWSEGVKLAKNIQYFGAGTRLSVL.

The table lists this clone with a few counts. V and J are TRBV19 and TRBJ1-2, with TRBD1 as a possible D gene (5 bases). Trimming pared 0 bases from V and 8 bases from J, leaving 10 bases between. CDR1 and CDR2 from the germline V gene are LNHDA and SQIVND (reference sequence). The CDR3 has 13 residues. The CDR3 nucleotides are TGTGCCAGTAGTATAGACAGGACATCCGGCTACACCTTC. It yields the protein CASSIDRTSGYTF.

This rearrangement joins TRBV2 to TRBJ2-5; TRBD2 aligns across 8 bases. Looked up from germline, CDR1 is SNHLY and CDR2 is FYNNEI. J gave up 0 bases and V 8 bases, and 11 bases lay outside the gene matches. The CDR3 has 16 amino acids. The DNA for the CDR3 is TGTGCCAGCGGTGGTCGGGCGGGGGGATACCAAGAGACCCAGTACTTC. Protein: CASGGRAGGYQETQYF.

For the CDR3, the DNA is TGTGCCACCAGCAGTTCCCGCGGGGCTTACAATGAGCAGTTCTTC. As protein: CATSSSRGAYNEQFF. V usage is TRBV15 and J usage is TRBJ2-1, with D possibly TRBD2 on 6 matching bases. The germline V gene encodes CDR1 LNHNV and CDR2 YYDKDF (reference sequence). Trimming left V 3 bases short and J 4 bases short, with 13 bases between. The CDR3 has 15 amino acids.

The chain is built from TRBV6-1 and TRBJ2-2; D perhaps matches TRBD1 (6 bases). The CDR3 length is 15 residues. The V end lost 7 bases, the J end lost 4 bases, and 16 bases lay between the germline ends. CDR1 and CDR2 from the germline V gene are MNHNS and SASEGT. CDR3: CASILTLGGTGELFF. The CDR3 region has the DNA TGTGCCAGCATTCTGACCCTAGGGGGCACCGGGGAGCTGTTTTTT.

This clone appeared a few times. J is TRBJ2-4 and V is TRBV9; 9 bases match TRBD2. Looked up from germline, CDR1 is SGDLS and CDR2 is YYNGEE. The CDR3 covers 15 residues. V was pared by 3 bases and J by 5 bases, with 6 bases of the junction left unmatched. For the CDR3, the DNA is TGTGCCAGCAGCGCTCATAGCGGGAGTGAAAACATTCAGTACTTC. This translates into CASSAHSGSENIQYF.

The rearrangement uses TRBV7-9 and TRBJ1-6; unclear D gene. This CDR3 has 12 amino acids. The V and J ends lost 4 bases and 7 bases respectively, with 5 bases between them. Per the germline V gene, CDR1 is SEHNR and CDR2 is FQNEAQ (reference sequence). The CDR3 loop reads CASSSQNSPLHF. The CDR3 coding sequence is TGTGCCAGCAGCTCACAAAATTCACCCCTCCACTTT.

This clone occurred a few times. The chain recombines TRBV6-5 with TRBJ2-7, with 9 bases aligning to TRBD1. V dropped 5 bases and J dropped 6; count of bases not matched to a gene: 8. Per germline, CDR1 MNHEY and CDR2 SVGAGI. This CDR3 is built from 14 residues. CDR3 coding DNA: TGTGCCAGCAGTCTAAGGACAGGGGTAGGCGAGCAGTACTTC. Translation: CASSLRTGVGEQYF.

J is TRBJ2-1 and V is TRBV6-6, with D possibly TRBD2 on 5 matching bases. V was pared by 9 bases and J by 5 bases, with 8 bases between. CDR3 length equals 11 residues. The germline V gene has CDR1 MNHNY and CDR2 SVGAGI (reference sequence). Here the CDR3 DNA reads TGTGCCAGTACTAGTAACAATGAGCAGTTCTTC. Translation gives CASTSNNEQFF.

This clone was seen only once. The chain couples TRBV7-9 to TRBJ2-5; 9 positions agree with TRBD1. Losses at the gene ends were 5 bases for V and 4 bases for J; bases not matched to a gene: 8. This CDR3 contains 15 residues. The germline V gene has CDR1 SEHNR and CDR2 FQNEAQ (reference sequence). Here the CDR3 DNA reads TGTGCCAGCAGCCCTCAGACAGGGGGGGGAGAGACCCAGTACTTC. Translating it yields CASSPQTGGGETQYF.

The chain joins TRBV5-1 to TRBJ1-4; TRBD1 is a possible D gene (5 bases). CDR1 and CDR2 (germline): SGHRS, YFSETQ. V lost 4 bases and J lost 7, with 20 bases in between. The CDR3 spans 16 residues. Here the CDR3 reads CASSLGRRGQGEKLFF. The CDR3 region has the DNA TGCGCCAGCAGCCTTGGTAGGCGGGGCCAGGGTGAAAAACTGTTTTTT.

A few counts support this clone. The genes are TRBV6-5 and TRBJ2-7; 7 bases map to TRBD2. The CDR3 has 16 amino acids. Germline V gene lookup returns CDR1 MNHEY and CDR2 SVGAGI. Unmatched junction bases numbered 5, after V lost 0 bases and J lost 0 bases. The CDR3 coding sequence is TGTGCCAGCAGTTACTCGAGGACTAGGAGCTCCTACGAGCAGTACTTC. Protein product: CASSYSRTRSSYEQYF.

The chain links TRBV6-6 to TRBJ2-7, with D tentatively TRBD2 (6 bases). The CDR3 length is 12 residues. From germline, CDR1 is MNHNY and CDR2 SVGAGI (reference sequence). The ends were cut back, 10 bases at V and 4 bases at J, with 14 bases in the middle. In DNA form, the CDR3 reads TGTGCCACTCGGGACTTCTATTACGAGCAGTACTTC. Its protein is CATRDFYYEQYF.